Given below is one TCR beta chain in context. Allocation to cohorts depended on clinical history reported by the participants. TCRdb's table, derived via immunoSEQ multiplex PCR, lists solely in-frame clones and lacks some. The sample gives fewer than 350,000 clones, around 90% of which show up once; 4% to 6% is in the top ten. CDR3 length: 16 amino acids. Per the germline V gene, CDR1 is MDHEN and CDR2 is SYDVKM. With 5 bases removed from V and 0 bases from J, the gap between germline ends came to 17 bases. The data derive from a study of blood T cell repertoires in COVID-19. Sequences were obtained from PBMCs or T cells enriched from blood (not recorded which). The TCR sequence derives from a man aged 60-69 years who had recovered from COVID-19. V gene TRBV28 combines with J gene TRBJ2-7; weak D call: TRBD2 (5 bases). The CDR3 spells CASSPIPLSGSYEQYF. In DNA, the CDR3 is TGTGCCAGCAGTCCAATCCCGTTAAGCGGCTCCTACGAGCAGTACTTC. Filled out from reference TRBV28 and TRBJ2-7, the complete variable domain reads DVKVTQSSRYLVKRTGEKVFLECVQDMDHENMFWYRQDPGLGLRLIYFSYDVKMKEKGDIPEGYSVSREKKERFSLILESASTNQTSMYLCASSPIPLSGSYEQYFGPGTRLTVT.